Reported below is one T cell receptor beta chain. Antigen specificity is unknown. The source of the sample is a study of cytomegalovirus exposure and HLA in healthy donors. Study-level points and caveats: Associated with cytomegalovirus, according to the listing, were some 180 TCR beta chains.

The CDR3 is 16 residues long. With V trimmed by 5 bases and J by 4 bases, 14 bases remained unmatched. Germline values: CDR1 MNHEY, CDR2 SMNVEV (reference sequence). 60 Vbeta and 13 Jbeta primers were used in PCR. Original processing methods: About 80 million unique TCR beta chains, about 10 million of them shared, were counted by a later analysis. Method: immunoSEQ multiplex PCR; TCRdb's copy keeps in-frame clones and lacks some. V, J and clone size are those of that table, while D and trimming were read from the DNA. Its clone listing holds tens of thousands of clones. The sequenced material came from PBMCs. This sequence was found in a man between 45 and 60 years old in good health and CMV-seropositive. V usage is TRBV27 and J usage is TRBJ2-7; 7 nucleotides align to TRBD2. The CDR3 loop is CASSPNSPGLPYEQYF. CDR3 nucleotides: TGTGCCAGCAGTCCCAACTCCCCGGGACTACCATACGAGCAGTACTTC.